The T cell receptor beta chain under discussion was sequenced for a study of early T cells in non-severe SARS-CoV-2 infection (dated by TCRdb to the early 2020s). Broadly, across the study: TCR sequencing used bulk RNA from unsorted whole blood, so alpha and beta chains could not be paired. On the study overall, not on this receptor specifically: VDJdb matching was skewed toward anti-spike CD8 responses and likely underestimated virus-specific expansions by missing private and CD4 specificities.

This clonotype was counted at least ten times. It has no known antigen specificity. Base-call qualities are not available, and no considerably larger clone is one nucleotide away. The germline V gene (reference sequence) gives CDR1 as MNHEY and CDR2 as SMNVEV. V is trimmed back by 2 bases and J by 3 bases, and the junction contains 10 bases that no gene match accounts for. Inclusive of the bounding cysteine and phenylalanine, the CDR3 is 16 residues long. Kept here is only the CDR3 DNA, which spans 48 bases and is read in frame from base 1. The study was a case-control design nested within a healthcare worker cohort in London, UK, with weekly nasopharyngeal swab PCR tests and blood sampling. Healthcare workers were enrolled in the week of the UK lockdown, from 23 to 31 March 2020, and were followed every week for up to about 16 weeks. The library was generated by 5' RACE. The sequencer was a NextSeq 500. In the TCR library protocol, unique molecular identifiers were attached to individual cDNA molecules to correct for PCR bias and sequencing error. Both TCR alpha and beta chains were sequenced, and tight co-correlation was observed between alpha and beta sequence abundances in each sample. The original pipeline was this. Decombinator V4 was used to annotate the V gene, J gene and CDR3 of the TCR sequences. Expanded TCRs were defined as changing significantly between any two time points under a Poisson model with p below 0.0001. TCR abundances were normalised to the total number of TCRs sequenced in each sample and reported as counts per million. MAIT TCRs were defined by TRAV1-2 paired with TRAJ12, TRAJ20 or TRAJ33, and iNKT TCRs by TRAV10 paired with TRAJ18. A search of VDJdb, accessed on 1 November 2021, was run for TCRs annotated to CMV, EBV and SARS-CoV-2, with TCRs annotated for multiple antigens excluded. TCRdb passed the public sequencing reads through fastp at Q25 and MiXCR, retaining productive beta sequences. CDR3 protein sequences are deduplicated, and each keeps its most common genes and DNA. Clone size and V and J calls follow TCRdb, not the original study. This sample lists some 77,000 distinct CDR3 sequences; approximately 5% were detected once. The ten largest clones represent around 7.8% of the sample.

Sequenced here: whole blood, sampled at baseline. The chain is assembled from TRBV27 and TRBJ2-7, with 7 central nucleotides matching TRBD2. This receptor was identified in an adult who was a healthcare worker with PCR-confirmed SARS-CoV-2 infection or an uninfected control (not recorded which). The CDR3 here reads CASSLVAGALYYEQYF. In nucleotide form, the sequence is TGTGCCAGCAGTTTAGTGGCGGGAGCCCTTTACTACGAGCAGTACTTC.